The 8 T cell receptor beta chains below come from one sample, sequenced in a study of cytomegalovirus exposure and HLA in healthy donors. Sequenced by immunoSEQ multiplex PCR; TCRdb stores in-frame clones only, minus some. The sample lists 330,000 or so clones; 86% were seen once. Sequencing was carried out using PBMCs. The origin of the receptors is a woman younger than 30 in good health and CMV-seronegative.

V is TRBV7-2 and J is TRBJ2-5; a weak D match, TRBD2 (6 bases). Per the germline V gene, CDR1 is SGHTA and CDR2 is FQGNSA. Trimming pared 1 base from V and 1 base from J, leaving 16 bases between. The CDR3 is made up of 17 amino acids. The CDR3 DNA follows: TGTGCCAGCAGCTTAGAGTGGCGAGCGGGCCTCCAAGAGACCCAGTACTTC. Its translation is CASSLEWRAGLQETQYF. Full variable domain (rest looked up from reference TRBV7-2 and TRBJ2-5): GAGVSQSPSNKVTEKGKDVELRCDPISGHTALYWYRQSLGQGLEFLIYFQGNSAPDKSGLPSDRFSAERTGGSVSTLTIQRTQQEDSAVYLCASSLEWRAGLQETQYFGPGTRLLVL.

The V gene is TRBV7-9, the J gene TRBJ2-7, with 7 bases aligning to TRBD2. Trimming at V came to 5 bases and at J to 5 bases, leaving 6 bases not matched to a gene. CDR1 is SEHNR, CDR2 FQNEAQ, per germline (reference sequence). The CDR3 extends over 13 amino acids. The CDR3 nucleotides read TGTGCCAGCAGCCCGGGAGGTGGGAACGAGCAGTACTTC. Translated: CASSPGGGNEQYF.

The gene calls are TRBV11-1 and TRBJ2-3; TRBD2 aligns across 14 bases. Germline trimming cut 5 bases from V and 1 base from J; bases unmatched to any gene: 5. CDR3 length equals 17 residues. Germline V gives CDR1 SGHAT, CDR2 FQDESV (reference sequence). CDR3 in amino acids: CASSVRLAGGGTDTQYF. CDR3 in DNA: TGTGCCAGCAGCGTAAGACTAGCGGGGGGGGGCACAGATACGCAGTATTTT.

V is TRBV5-4 and J is TRBJ2-3; 13 bases agree with TRBD2. The CDR3 has 16 residues. The V gene end was trimmed by 3 bases and the J gene end by 4 bases; junction bases not matched to a gene: 5. The germline gives CDR1 SGHNT, CDR2 YYREEE (reference sequence). The CDR3 here is CASSSGLAGAADTQYF. CDR3 sequence (DNA): TGTGCCAGCAGCTCTGGACTAGCGGGAGCGGCAGATACGCAGTATTTT.

The genes are TRBV5-6 and TRBJ2-2; D is undetermined. V was pared by 0 bases and J by 3 bases, with 6 bases between. Germline CDR1 SGHDT, CDR2 YYEEEE. The CDR3 runs to 14 residues. CDR3 residues: CASSLGGDTGELFF. As DNA, the CDR3 is TGTGCCAGCAGCTTGGGTGGAGACACCGGGGAGCTGTTTTTT.

V is TRBV7-9 and J is TRBJ2-7; D is possibly TRBD2 (6 bases). The CDR3 covers 14 residues. Trimming cost V 5 bases and J 2 bases, with 13 bases left between them. Germline lookup yields CDR1 SEHNR and CDR2 FQNEAQ (reference sequence). The CDR3 sequence: CASSASGSTYEQYF. CDR3 nucleotides: TGTGCCAGCAGCGCCAGCGGGTCGACCTACGAGCAGTACTTC.

This clone showed up just once. The same CDR3 also results from other DNA sequences found in this sample. The V call is TRBV6-5, the J call TRBJ2-7, with 10 bases aligning to TRBD2. Trimming at V came to 7 bases and at J to 2 bases, leaving 2 bases not matched to a gene. The CDR3 has 13 residues. Per germline, CDR1 MNHEY and CDR2 SVGAGI. The CDR3 DNA follows: TGTGCCAGCACTAGCGGGAGTACCTACGAGCAGTACTTC. Translated, it gives CASTSGSTYEQYF.

On this clone: An end of the junction does not agree with germline; a read error may underlie this. The chain links TRBV5-6 to TRBJ1-2; D is perhaps TRBD1 (6 bases). The CDR3 runs 14 residues. CDR1 is SGHDT and CDR2 is YYEEEE in the germline V gene. The CDR3 DNA sequence: TGTGCCAGCAGTTTGGGACATCCTAACTATGGCTACACCTTC. It translates to CASSLGHPNYGYTF.